The T cell receptor (beta chain) described here comes from a study of shared clonotypes between healthy human individuals. Sorted-subset replicate PCRs used 200 ng DNA, some 30,000 T cell genomes. Sequencing was performed with immunoSEQ multiplex PCR; in TCRdb, only in-frame clones are kept and a portion is missing. The repertoire includes around 2.1 million clones, approximately 94% of them detected once, and about 1.8% sits in the top ten. CD8 cells classed as naive were CD45RO-negative and positively selected for CCR7, excluding terminally differentiated effector memory CD45RA+ cells. Trimming shortened V by 0 bases and J by 8 bases, and 10 bases separated the two germline ends. From germline, CDR1 is MNHEY and CDR2 SVGAGI. This CDR3 comprises 13 residues.

The chain carries TRBV6-5 and TRBJ1-1; D is undetermined. The clonotype originates from a man between 18 and 29 years old in good health. Some clones in this sample may be carry-over from other donors' samples. Sequencing input: naive CD8+ T cells from PBMCs. The DNA of the CDR3 is TGTGCCAGCAGTTACTCTCGGCAGCAGGAAGCTTTCTTT. The encoded protein is CASSYSRQQEAFF.